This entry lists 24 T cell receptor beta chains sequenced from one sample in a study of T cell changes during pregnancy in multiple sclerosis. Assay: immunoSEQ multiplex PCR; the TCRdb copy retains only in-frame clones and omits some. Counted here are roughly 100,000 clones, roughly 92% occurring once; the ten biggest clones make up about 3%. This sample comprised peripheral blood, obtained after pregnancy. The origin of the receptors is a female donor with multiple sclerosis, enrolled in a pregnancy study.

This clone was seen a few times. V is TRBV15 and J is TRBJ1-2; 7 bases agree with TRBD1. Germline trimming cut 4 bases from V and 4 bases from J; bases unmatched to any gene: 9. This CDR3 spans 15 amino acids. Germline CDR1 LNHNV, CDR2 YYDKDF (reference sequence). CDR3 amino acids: CATSTATGLGYGYTF. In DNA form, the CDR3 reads TGTGCCACCAGCACGGCGACAGGGCTCGGCTATGGCTACACCTTC. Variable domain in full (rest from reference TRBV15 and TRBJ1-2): DAMVIQNPRYQVTQFGKPVTLSCSQTLNHNVMYWYQQKSSQAPKLLFHYYDKDFNNEADTPDNFQSRRPNTSFCFLDIRSPGLGDTAMYLCATSTATGLGYGYTFGSGTRLTVV.

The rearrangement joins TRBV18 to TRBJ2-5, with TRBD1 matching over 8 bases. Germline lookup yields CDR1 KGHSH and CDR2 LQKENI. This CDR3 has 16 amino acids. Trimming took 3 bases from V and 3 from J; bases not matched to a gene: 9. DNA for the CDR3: TGTGCCAGCTCACCCGACATGGACAGGGAAGAAGAGACCCAGTACTTC. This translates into CASSPDMDREEETQYF.

The CDR3 spells CASSYLDSYNSPLHF. The CDR3 bases are TGTGCCAGCAGTTACTTGGACAGCTATAATTCACCCCTCCACTTT. The V gene is TRBV6-6, the J gene TRBJ1-6; TRBD1 might be the D (6 bases). Germline assignment: CDR1 MNHNY and CDR2 SVGAGI (reference sequence). Trimming shortened V by 1 base and J by 3 bases, and 7 bases separated the two germline ends. The CDR3 is 15 amino acids.

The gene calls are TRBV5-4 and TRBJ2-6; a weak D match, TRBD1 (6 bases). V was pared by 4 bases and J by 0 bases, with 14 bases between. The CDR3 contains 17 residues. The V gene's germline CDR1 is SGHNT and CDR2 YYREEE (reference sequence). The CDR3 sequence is CASSPQGSISGANVLTF. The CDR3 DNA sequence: TGTGCCAGCAGCCCACAGGGTTCTATCTCTGGGGCCAACGTCCTGACTTTC.

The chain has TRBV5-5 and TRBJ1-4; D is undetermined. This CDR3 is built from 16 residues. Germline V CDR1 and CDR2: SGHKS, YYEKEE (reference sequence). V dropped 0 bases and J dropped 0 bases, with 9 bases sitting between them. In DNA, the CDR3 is TGTGCCAGCAGCTTGGTAGCGACGGCAACTAATGAAAAACTGTTTTTT. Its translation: CASSLVATATNEKLFF. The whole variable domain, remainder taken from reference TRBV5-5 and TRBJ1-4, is DAGVTQSPTHLIKTRGQQVTLRCSPISGHKSVSWYQQVLGQGPQFIFQYYEKEERGRGNFPDRFSARQFPNYSSELNVNALLLGDSALYLCASSLVATATNEKLFFGSGTQLSVL.

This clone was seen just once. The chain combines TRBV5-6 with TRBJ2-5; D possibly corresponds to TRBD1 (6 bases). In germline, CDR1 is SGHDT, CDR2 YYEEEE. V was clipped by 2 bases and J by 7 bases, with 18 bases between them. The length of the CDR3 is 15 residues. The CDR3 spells CASSLKLVGGPTQYF. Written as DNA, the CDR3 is TGTGCCAGCAGCTTAAAACTAGTAGGGGGTCCGACCCAGTACTTC.

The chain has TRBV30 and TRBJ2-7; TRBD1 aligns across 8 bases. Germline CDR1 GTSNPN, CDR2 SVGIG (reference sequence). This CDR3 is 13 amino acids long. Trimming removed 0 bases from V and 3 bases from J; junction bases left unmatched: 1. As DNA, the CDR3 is TGTGCCTGGAGTGTCGACAGGGGCTACGAGCAGTACTTC. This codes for CAWSVDRGYEQYF.

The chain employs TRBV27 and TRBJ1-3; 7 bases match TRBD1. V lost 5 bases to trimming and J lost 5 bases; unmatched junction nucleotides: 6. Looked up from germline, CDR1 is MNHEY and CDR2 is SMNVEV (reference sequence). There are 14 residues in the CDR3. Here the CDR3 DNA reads TGTGCCAGCAGTCCGAACAGGGGTCGAAACACCATATATTTT. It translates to CASSPNRGRNTIYF.

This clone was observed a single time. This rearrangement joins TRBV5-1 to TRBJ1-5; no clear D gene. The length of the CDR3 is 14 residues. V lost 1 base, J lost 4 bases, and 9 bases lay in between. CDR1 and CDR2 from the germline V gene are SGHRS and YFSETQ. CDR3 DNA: TGCGCCAGCAGCTTGAGTGGAGAAAATCAGCCCCAGCATTTT. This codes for CASSLSGENQPQHF.

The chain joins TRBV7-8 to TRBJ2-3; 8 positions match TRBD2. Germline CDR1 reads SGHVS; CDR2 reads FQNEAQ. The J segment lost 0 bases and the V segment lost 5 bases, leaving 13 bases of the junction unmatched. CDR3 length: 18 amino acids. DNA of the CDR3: TGTGCCAGCAGCCCAGTTCGGGTAGCGGGGACTAGCACAGATACGCAGTATTTT. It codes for CASSPVRVAGTSTDTQYF.

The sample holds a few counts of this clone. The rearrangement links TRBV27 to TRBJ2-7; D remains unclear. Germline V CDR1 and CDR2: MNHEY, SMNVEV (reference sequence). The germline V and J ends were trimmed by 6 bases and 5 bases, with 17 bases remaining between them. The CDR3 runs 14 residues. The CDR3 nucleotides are TGTGCCAGCAGCCTACAGATATCCTACGACGAGCAGTACTTC. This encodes CASSLQISYDEQYF.

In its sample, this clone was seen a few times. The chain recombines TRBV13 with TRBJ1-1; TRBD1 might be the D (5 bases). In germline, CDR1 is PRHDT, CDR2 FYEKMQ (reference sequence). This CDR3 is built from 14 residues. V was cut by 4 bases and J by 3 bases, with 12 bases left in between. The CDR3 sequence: CASSSHAGYTEAFF. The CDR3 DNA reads TGTGCCAGCAGCTCCCATGCAGGGTACACTGAAGCTTTCTTT. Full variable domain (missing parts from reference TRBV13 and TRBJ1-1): AAGVIQSPRHLIKEKRETATLKCYPIPRHDTVYWYQQGPGQDPQFLISFYEKMQSDKGSIPDRFSAQQFSDYHSELNMSSLELGDSALYFCASSSHAGYTEAFFGQGTRLTVV.

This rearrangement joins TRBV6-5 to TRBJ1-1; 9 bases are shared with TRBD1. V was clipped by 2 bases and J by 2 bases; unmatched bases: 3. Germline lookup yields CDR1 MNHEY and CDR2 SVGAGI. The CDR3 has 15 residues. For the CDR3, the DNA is TGTGCCAGCAGTTACCTGGGACAGGGCAACACTGAAGCTTTCTTT. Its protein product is CASSYLGQGNTEAFF.

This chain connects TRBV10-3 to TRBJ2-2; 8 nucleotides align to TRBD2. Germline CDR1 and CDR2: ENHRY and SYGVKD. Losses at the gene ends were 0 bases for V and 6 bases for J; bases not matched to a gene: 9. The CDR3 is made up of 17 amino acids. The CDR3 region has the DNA TGTGCCATCAGTGAGTCCCCTAGCGGGCTTTTGGCCGGGGAGCTGTTTTTT. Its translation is CAISESPSGLLAGELFF.

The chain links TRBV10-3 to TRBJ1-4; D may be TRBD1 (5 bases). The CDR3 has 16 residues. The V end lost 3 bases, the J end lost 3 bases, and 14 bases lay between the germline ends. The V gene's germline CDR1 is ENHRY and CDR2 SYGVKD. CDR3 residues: CAISEFSGGANEKLFF. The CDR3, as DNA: TGTGCCATCAGTGAATTCTCCGGGGGAGCTAATGAAAAACTGTTTTTT.

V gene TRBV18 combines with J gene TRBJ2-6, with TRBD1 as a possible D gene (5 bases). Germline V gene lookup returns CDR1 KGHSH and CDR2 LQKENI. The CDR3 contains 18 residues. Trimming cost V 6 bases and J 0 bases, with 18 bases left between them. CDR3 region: CASSLRGAGSSGANVLTF. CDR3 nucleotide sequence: TGTGCCAGCTCGTTACGTGGGGCAGGAAGCTCTGGGGCCAACGTCCTGACTTTC. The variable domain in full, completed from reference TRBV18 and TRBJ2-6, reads NAGVMQNPRHLVRRRGQEARLRCSPMKGHSHVYWYRQLPEEGLKFMVYLQKENIIDESGMPKERFSAEFPKEGPSILRIQQVVRGDSAAYFCASSLRGAGSSGANVLTFGAGSRLTVL.

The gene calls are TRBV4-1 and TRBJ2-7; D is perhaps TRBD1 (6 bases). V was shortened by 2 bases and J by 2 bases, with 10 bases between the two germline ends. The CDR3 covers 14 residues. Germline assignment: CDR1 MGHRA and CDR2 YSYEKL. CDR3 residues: CASSQPQGTYEQYF. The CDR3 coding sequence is TGCGCCAGCAGCCAACCACAGGGAACCTACGAGCAGTACTTC.

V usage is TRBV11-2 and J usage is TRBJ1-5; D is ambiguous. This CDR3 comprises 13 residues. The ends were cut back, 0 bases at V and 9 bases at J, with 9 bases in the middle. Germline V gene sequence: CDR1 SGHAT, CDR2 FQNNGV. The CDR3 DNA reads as TGTGCCAGCAGCTTAGAATGGGCCAGGCCCCAGCATTTT. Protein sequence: CASSLEWARPQHF.

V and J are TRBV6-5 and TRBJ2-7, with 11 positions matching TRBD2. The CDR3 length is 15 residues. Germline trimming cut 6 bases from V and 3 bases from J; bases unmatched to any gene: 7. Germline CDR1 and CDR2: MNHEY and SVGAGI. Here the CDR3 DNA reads TGTGCCAGCAGCCTAAGACTAGCGGGGATCTACGAGCAGTACTTC. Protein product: CASSLRLAGIYEQYF.

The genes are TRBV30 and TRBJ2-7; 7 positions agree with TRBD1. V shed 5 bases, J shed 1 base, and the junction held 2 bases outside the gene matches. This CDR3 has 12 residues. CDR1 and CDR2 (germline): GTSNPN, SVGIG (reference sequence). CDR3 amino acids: CAWEQGSYEQYF. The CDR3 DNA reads TGTGCCTGGGAACAGGGGTCCTACGAGCAGTACTTC. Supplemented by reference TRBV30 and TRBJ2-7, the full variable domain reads SQTIHQWPATLVQPVGSPLSLECTVEGTSNPNLYWYRQAAGRGLQLLFYSVGIGQISSEVPQNLSASRPQDRQFILSSKKLLLSDSGFYLCAWEQGSYEQYFGPGTRLTVT.

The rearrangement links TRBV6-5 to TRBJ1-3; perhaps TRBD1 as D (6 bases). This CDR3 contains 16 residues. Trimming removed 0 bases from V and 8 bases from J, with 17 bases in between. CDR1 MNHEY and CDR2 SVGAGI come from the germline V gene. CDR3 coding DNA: TGTGCCAGCAGTTACTCCTTAACAGGGTTATTGGACACCATATATTTT. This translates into CASSYSLTGLLDTIYF.

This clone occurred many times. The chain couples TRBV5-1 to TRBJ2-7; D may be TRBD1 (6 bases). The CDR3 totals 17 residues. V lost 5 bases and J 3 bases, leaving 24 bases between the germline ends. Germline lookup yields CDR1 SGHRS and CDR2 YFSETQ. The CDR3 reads CASSRDGTTVPFYEQYF. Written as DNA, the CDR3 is TGCGCCAGCAGTCGGGACGGGACAACCGTCCCTTTCTACGAGCAGTACTTC. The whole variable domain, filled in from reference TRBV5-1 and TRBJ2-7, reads KAGVTQTPRYLIKTRGQQVTLSCSPISGHRSVSWYQQTPGQGLQFLFEYFSETQRNKGNFPGRFSGRQFSNSRSEMNVSTLELGDSALYLCASSRDGTTVPFYEQYFGPGTRLTVT.

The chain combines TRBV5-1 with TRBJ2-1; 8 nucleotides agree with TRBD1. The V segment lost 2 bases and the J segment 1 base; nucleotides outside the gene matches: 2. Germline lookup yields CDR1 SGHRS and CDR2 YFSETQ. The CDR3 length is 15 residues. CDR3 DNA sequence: TGCGCCAGCAGCTTAAGACAGGGGTCCTACAATGAGCAGTTCTTC. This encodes CASSLRQGSYNEQFF. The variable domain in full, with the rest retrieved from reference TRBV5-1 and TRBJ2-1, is KAGVTQTPRYLIKTRGQQVTLSCSPISGHRSVSWYQQTPGQGLQFLFEYFSETQRNKGNFPGRFSGRQFSNSRSEMNVSTLELGDSALYLCASSLRQGSYNEQFFGPGTRLTVL.

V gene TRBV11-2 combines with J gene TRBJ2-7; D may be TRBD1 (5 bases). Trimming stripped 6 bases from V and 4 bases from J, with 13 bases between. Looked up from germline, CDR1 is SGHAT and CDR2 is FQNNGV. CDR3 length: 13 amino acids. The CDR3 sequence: CASSPPGIYEQYF. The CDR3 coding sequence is TGTGCCAGCAGTCCTCCAGGGATTTACGAGCAGTACTTC.